A selection of T cell receptor beta chains follows, all from one sample in a study of cytomegalovirus exposure and HLA in healthy donors. The repertoire was sequenced with immunoSEQ multiplex PCR; TCRdb's copy has only in-frame clones and lacks some. The sample contains roughly 100,000 clones, around three quarters of which appear only once. Sequencing used PBMCs. These receptors were obtained from a man aged 45-60 years in good health and CMV-seropositive. The CDR3 runs from the conserved cysteine through the conserved F or W. The D gene is left open where the match is weak. A row's size may be missing; if present it is once, few, many or a size class.

CASSLTGINQPQHF,TGTGCCAGCAGTTTAACAGGGATCAATCAGCCCCAGCATTTT,.,TRBJ1-5,TRBV27,.
CASSGQLGSEQYF,TGTGCCAGCAGCGGGCAGTTGGGCTCCGAGCAGTACTTC,.,TRBJ2-7,TRBV11-3,few
CASSLATGYEQYF,TGTGCCAGCAGCTTAGCGACAGGCTACGAGCAGTACTTC,.,TRBJ2-7,TRBV7-6,.
CASKPVSGELFF,TGCGCCAGCAAGCCCGTAAGCGGGGAGCTGTTTTTT,.,TRBJ2-2,TRBV10-2,.
CASSESGTGGNQPQHF,TGTGCCAGCAGTGAATCAGGGACAGGGGGCAATCAGCCCCAGCATTTT,TRBD1,TRBJ1-5,TRBV25-1,once
CASSIDVAAGTEAFF,TGTGCCAGTAGTATAGATGTGGCGGCGGGGACTGAAGCTTTCTTT,.,TRBJ1-1,TRBV19,.
CASTWGGSYEQYF,TGTGCCAGCACCTGGGGGGGCTCCTACGAGCAGTACTTC,TRBD2,TRBJ2-7,TRBV14,.
CASSLPLQGAGATEAFF,TGTGCCAGCAGCTTACCCCTTCAGGGGGCGGGGGCCACTGAAGCTTTCTTT,TRBD1,TRBJ1-1,TRBV7-8,.
CSVGTGSPDTQYF,TGCAGCGTCGGGACAGGGTCGCCAGATACGCAGTATTTT,TRBD1,TRBJ2-3,TRBV29-1,.
CSVGSHRGPGEQYF,TGCAGCGTGGGTAGCCACAGGGGGCCCGGGGAGCAGTACTTC,TRBD1,TRBJ2-7,TRBV29-1,.
CASSYSGTSGNTRYF,TGTGCCAGCAGTTACTCTGGGACTAGCGGGAACACTCGGTACTTC,TRBD2,TRBJ2-5,TRBV6-5,.
CAISETSGRAQETQYF,TGTGCCATCAGTGAGACTAGCGGGAGGGCCCAAGAGACCCAGTACTTC,TRBD2,TRBJ2-5,TRBV10-3,.
CASSALGTGYNEQFF,TGTGCCAGCAGTGCCCTCGGGACAGGGTACAATGAGCAGTTCTTC,TRBD1,TRBJ2-1,TRBV28,.
CAWSPPGGVLNEQFF,TGTGCCTGGAGCCCTCCCGGCGGCGTACTTAATGAGCAGTTCTTC,.,TRBJ2-1,TRBV30,once
CASSHPEGRAYNEQFF,TGTGCCAGCAGCCACCCCGAGGGGAGGGCCTACAATGAGCAGTTCTTC,TRBD2,TRBJ2-1,TRBV6-6,.
CASSLTSGAESPLHF,TGTGCCAGCAGCTTAACGAGCGGGGCGGAATCACCCCTCCACTTT,.,TRBJ1-6,TRBV7-3,few
CAISESSLAMKNIQYF,TGTGCCATCAGTGAGTCTAGTCTAGCGATGAAAAACATTCAGTACTTC,.,TRBJ2-4,TRBV10-3,.
CASSYGTSGQETQYF,TGTGCCAGCAGCTACGGGACTAGCGGCCAAGAGACCCAGTACTTC,TRBD2,TRBJ2-5,TRBV11-3,.
CASSSGLAGGPYEQFF,TGTGCCAGCAGTTCGGGACTAGCGGGAGGGCCTTATGAGCAGTTCTTC,TRBD2,TRBJ2-1,TRBV6-5,.
CASSPQIGTGAKQYF,TGTGCCAGCAGCCCCCAAATCGGGACAGGGGCGAAGCAGTACTTC,TRBD1,TRBJ2-7,TRBV7-8,.
CASSVGLRESGDTEAFF,TGTGCCAGCAGCGTAGGTCTCCGCGAATCCGGGGACACTGAAGCTTTCTTT,.,TRBJ1-1,TRBV9,.
CASSSGQGIDTQYF,TGCGCCAGCAGCTCTGGACAGGGGATAGATACGCAGTATTTT,TRBD1,TRBJ2-3,TRBV5-1,once
CASSRANTQYF,TGTGCCAGCAGCCGAGCGAATACGCAGTATTTT,.,TRBJ2-3,TRBV7-2,.
CASRPSGTRGEQYF,TGTGCCAGCAGGCCTAGCGGGACTAGGGGCGAGCAGTACTTC,TRBD2,TRBJ2-7,TRBV6-5,.
CASSVVLGSYNEQFF,TGTGCCAGCAGCGTAGTCTTGGGCAGCTACAATGAGCAGTTCTTC,.,TRBJ2-1,TRBV9,.
CASSPLLNSQETQYF,TGTGCCAGCAGCCCCTTACTAAACTCGCAAGAGACCCAGTACTTC,.,TRBJ2-5,TRBV6-5,.
CASHDSFTEAFF,TGCGCCAGTCATGATAGCTTCACTGAAGCTTTCTTT,.,TRBJ1-1,TRBV5-1,.
CASSEAPSGRGGTGELFF,TGTGCCAGCAGTGAAGCGCCTAGCGGGAGAGGTGGCACCGGGGAGCTGTTTTTT,TRBD2,TRBJ2-2,TRBV2,.
CASSFRAGTSGSPPSTDTQYF,TGTGCCAGCAGCTTTAGAGCCGGGACTAGCGGGAGTCCTCCTAGCACAGATACGCAGTATTTT,TRBD2,TRBJ2-3,TRBV7-6,few
CASSTGVKETQYF,TGTGCCAGCAGTACAGGGGTGAAGGAGACCCAGTACTTC,TRBD1,TRBJ2-5,TRBV28,once
CASSLGGGAGELFF,TGTGCCAGCAGCTTGGGGGGGGGCGCCGGGGAGCTGTTTTTT,.,TRBJ2-2,TRBV7-2,few
CASRWDRSSYNEQFF,TGTGCAAGTCGGTGGGACAGGAGCTCCTACAATGAGCAGTTCTTC,TRBD1,TRBJ2-1,TRBV27,.
CASSQVGAGVTDTQYF,TGTGCCAGCAGCCAAGTCGGGGCGGGAGTAACAGATACGCAGTATTTT,TRBD2,TRBJ2-3,TRBV4-2,.
CASSHATSGRAEKYEQYF,TGTGCCAGCAGTCATGCGACTAGCGGGAGGGCCGAGAAGTACGAGCAGTACTTC,TRBD2,TRBJ2-7,TRBV2,few
CASITGGEGTGELFF,TGTGCCAGCATCACCGGGGGGGAGGGCACCGGGGAGCTGTTTTTT,TRBD2,TRBJ2-2,TRBV28,.
CASSKTSGGSYNEQFF,TGTGCCAGCTCGAAGACTAGCGGGGGTTCCTACAATGAGCAGTTCTTC,TRBD2,TRBJ2-1,TRBV2,.
CSVVGPGGNTEAFF,TGCAGCGTTGTAGGCCCCGGGGGTAACACTGAAGCTTTCTTT,.,TRBJ1-1,TRBV29-1,.
CASISGSAYEQFF,TGTGCCAGCATAAGCGGGAGTGCCTATGAGCAGTTCTTC,TRBD2,TRBJ2-1,TRBV28,.
CASSKRLAGGTGELFF,TGTGCCAGCAGCAAAAGGCTAGCGGGAGGGACCGGGGAGCTGTTTTTT,TRBD2,TRBJ2-2,TRBV14,.
CASSFGTTGTDTQYF,TGTGCCAGCAGTTTCGGGACTACAGGCACAGATACGCAGTATTTT,TRBD2,TRBJ2-3,TRBV27,.
CASSPPGVGVNTEAFF,TGTGCCAGCTCACCCCCCGGGGTTGGGGTAAACACTGAAGCTTTCTTT,.,TRBJ1-1,TRBV18,once
CASSPEGLPSDEQFF,TGTGCCAGCAGCCCTGAGGGACTACCCAGCGATGAGCAGTTCTTC,TRBD2,TRBJ2-1,TRBV9,.
CASSETGTRATEQFF,TGCGCCAGCAGCGAAACCGGGACTAGGGCCACTGAGCAGTTCTTC,TRBD2,TRBJ2-1,TRBV5-1,.
CASSGWDSTFLEQFF,TGTGCCAGCAGCGGGTGGGACAGCACCTTCCTTGAGCAGTTCTTC,TRBD1,TRBJ2-1,TRBV5-6,.
CASSEIRGGNSPLHF,TGTGCCAGCAGTGAAATCAGGGGTGGAAATTCACCCCTCCACTTT,.,TRBJ1-6,TRBV25-1,.
CASSLGLAAPDEQYF,TGTGCCAGCAGCTTAGGCCTAGCGGCCCCGGACGAGCAGTACTTC,TRBD2,TRBJ2-7,TRBV11-2,.
CASSTDYRGRTEAFF,TGTGCCAGCAGTACAGACTACAGGGGTAGGACTGAAGCTTTCTTT,TRBD1,TRBJ1-1,TRBV6-5,few
CASSLIASGRAPGETQYF,TGTGCCAGCAGTTTAATAGCTAGCGGGAGGGCCCCGGGAGAGACCCAGTACTTC,TRBD2,TRBJ2-5,TRBV28,once
CASSPSSGGPYEQYF,TGCGCCAGCAGCCCCAGTTCGGGGGGTCCCTACGAGCAGTACTTC,TRBD2,TRBJ2-7,TRBV4-3,.
CASSYGTTAPETQYF,TGCGCCAGCAGCTACGGGACTACGGCACCAGAGACCCAGTACTTC,TRBD2,TRBJ2-5,TRBV5-1,.
CASSGLGTGGEAFF,TGTGCCAGCAGTGGGTTAGGGACAGGGGGGGAAGCTTTCTTT,TRBD1,TRBJ1-1,TRBV6-4,.
CASTETGGGEKLFF,TGTGCCAGCACCGAGACAGGGGGTGGAGAAAAACTGTTTTTT,TRBD1,TRBJ1-4,TRBV2,.
CATSRQKTNEKLFF,TGTGCCACCAGCAGGCAGAAAACTAATGAAAAACTGTTTTTT,.,TRBJ1-4,TRBV15,.